The following is a T cell receptor beta chain sequence with its context. What it recognizes is unknown. The sample belongs to a study of cytomegalovirus exposure and HLA in healthy donors. Overall study: Samples from HLA-typed donors yielded approximately 88 million unique TCRs in an early data release.

A multiplex PCR was run with 60 Vbeta primers and 13 Jbeta primers. Sequencing used immunoSEQ multiplex PCR; TCRdb keeps in-frame clones, though not all of them. The sample includes about 110,000 clones, approximately 82% of them seen just once. Germline V gene lookup returns CDR1 MNHEY and CDR2 SMNVEV (reference sequence). V was shortened by 8 bases and J by 7 bases, with 21 bases between the two germline ends. The CDR3 spans 16 residues. Regarding the study as a whole: Rarity characterized most TCR sequences, yet some public TCRs appeared in many donors. Most CMV-associated TCR beta chains were later found to appear HLA-restricted. A few CMV-associated chains were confirmed in vitro to be specific for CMV antigens.

This rearrangement joins TRBV27 to TRBJ1-6; D perhaps matches TRBD1 (5 bases). This receptor was taken from a man aged 25 to 40 in good health and CMV-seropositive. The specimen was PBMCs. CDR3 sequence (DNA): TGTGCCAGCCAAAATTGGGGCGGGGGGGAGAATTCACCCCTCCACTTT. This sequence encodes CASQNWGGGENSPLHF.